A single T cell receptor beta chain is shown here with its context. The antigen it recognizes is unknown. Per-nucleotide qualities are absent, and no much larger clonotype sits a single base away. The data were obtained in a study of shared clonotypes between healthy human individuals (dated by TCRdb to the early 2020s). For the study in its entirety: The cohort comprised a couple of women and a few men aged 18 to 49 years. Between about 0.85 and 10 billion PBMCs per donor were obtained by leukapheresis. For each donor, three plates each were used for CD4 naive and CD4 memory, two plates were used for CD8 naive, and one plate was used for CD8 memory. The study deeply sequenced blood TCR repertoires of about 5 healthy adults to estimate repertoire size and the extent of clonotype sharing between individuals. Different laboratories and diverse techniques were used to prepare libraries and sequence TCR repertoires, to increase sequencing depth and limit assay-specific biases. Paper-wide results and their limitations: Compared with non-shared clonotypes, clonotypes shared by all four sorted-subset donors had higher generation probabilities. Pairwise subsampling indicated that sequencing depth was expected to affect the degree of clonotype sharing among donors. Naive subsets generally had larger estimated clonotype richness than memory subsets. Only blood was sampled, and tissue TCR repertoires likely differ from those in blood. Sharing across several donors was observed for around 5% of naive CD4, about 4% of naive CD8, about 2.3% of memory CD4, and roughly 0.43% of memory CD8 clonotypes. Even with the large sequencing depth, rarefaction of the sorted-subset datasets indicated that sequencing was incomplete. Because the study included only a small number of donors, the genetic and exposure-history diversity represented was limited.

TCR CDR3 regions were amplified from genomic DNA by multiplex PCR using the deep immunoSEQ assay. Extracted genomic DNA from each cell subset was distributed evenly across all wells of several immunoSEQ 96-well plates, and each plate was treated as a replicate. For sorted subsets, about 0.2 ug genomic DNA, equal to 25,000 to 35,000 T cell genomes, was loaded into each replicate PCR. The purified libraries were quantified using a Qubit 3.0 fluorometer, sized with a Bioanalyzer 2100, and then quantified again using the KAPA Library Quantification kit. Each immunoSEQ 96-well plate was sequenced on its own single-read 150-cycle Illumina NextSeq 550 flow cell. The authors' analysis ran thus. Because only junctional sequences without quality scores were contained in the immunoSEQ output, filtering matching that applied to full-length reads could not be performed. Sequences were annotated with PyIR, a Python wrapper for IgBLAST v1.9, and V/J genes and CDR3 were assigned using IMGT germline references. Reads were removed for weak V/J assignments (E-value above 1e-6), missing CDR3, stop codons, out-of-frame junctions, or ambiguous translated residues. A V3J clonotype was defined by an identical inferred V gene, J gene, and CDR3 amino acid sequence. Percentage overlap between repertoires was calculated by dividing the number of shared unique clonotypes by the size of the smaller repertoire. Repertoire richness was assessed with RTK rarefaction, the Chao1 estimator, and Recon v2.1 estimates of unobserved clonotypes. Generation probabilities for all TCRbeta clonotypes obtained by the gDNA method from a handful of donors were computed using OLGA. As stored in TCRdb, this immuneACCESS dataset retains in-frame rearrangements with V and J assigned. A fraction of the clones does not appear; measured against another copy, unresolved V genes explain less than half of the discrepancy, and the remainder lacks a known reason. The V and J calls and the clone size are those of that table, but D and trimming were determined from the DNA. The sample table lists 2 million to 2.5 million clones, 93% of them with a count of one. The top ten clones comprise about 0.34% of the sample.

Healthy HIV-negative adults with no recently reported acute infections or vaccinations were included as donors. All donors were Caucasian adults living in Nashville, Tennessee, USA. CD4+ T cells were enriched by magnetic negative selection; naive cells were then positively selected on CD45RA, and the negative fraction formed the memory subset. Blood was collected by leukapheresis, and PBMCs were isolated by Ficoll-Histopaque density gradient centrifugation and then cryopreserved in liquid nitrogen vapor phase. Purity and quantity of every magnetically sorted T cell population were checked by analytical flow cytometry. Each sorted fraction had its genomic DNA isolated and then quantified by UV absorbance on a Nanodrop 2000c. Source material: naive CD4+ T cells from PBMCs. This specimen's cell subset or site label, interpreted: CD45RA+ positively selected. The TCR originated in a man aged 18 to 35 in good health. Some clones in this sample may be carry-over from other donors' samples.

The bases are TGTGCCACCCACAACACAGATACGCAGTATTTT. The encoded protein is CATHNTDTQYF. The chain uses TRBV10-3 and TRBJ2-3; no D gene can be assigned with confidence. The CDR3 sequence holds 11 residues, the cysteine and phenylalanine included. The retained sequence is limited to the CDR3, 33 bases, with the frame set at the first base. The germline V gene sets CDR1 to ENHRY and CDR2 to SYGVKD. V is reduced by 10 bases and J by 2 bases, leaving a spacing of 7 bases between them.